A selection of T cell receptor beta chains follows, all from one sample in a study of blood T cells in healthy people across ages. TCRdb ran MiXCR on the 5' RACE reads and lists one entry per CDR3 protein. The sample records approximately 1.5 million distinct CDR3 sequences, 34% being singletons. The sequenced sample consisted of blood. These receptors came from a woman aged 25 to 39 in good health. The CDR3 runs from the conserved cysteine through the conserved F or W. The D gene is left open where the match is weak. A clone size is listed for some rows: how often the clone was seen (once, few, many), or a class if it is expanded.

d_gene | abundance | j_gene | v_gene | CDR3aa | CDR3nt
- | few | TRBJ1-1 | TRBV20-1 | CSAIFRGTEAFF | TGCAGTGCTATATTCCGGGGCACTGAAGCTTTCTTT
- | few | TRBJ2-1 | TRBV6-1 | CASSTPWGSEQFF | TGTGCCAGCAGCACCCCATGGGGCAGTGAGCAGTTCTTC
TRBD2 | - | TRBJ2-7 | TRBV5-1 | CASRRREGPQSPHEQYF | TGCGCCAGCAGGCGGCGGGAGGGCCCTCAGAGCCCTCACGAGCAGTACTTC
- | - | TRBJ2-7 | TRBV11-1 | CASSQRAGAYEQYF | TGTGCCAGCAGCCAGAGGGCAGGAGCCTACGAGCAGTACTTC
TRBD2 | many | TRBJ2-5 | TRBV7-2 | CASSFSGGAAETQYF | TGTGCCAGCAGCTTTAGCGGGGGGGCCGCAGAGACCCAGTACTTC
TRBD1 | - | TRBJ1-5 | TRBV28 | CASSWDREEPQPQHF | TGTGCCAGCAGTTGGGACAGGGAGGAACCTCAGCCCCAGCATTTT
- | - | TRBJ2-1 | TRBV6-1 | CASSMSRFGYNEQFF | TGTGCCAGCAGTATGAGTCGTTTTGGGTACAATGAGCAGTTCTTC
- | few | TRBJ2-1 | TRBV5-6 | CVSSAYRYNEQFF | TGTGTCAGCAGCGCCTATCGGTACAATGAGCAGTTCTTC
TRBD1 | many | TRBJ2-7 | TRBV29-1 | CSVEDRVSYEQYF | TGCAGCGTTGAGGACAGGGTCTCCTACGAGCAGTACTTC
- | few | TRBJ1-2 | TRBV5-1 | CASGKGDYGYTF | TGCGCCAGTGGGAAGGGGGACTATGGCTACACCTTC
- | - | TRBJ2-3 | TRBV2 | CASSENPHDGTVTDTQYF | TGTGCCAGCAGTGAAAACCCCCACGACGGAACCGTCACAGATACGCAGTATTTT
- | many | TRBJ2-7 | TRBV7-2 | CASGTYKQAYEQYF | TGTGCCAGCGGGACTTACAAACAGGCCTACGAGCAGTACTTC
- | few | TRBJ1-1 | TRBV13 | CASSLYRATEAFF | TGTGCCAGCAGCTTATACCGAGCCACTGAAGCTTTCTTT
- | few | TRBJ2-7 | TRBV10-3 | CAISESDGGYEQYF | TGTGCCATCAGTGAGTCAGATGGGGGGTACGAGCAGTACTTC
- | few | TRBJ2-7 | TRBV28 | CASSSDGQGDEQYF | TGTGCCAGCAGTTCGGACGGCCAAGGTGACGAGCAGTACTTC
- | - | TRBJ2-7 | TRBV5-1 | CASSGTRREQYF | TGCGCCAGCAGCGGTACTAGGAGGGAGCAGTACTTC
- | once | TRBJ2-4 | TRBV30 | CAWSVDSVGIQYF | TGTGCCTGGAGTGTAGACTCCGTGGGGATTCAGTACTTC
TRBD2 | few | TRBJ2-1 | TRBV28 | CASSLPEAGGPDEQFF | TGTGCCAGCAGTTTACCTGAAGCGGGAGGGCCTGATGAGCAGTTCTTC
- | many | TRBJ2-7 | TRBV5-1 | CASSLEDYEQYF | TGTGCCAGCAGTTTGGAGGACTACGAGCAGTACTTC
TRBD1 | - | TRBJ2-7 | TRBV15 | CATSITTGSYEQYF | TGTGCCACCAGCATAACGACAGGGAGCTACGAGCAGTACTTC
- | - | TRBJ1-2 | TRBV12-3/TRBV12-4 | CASSPSAYGYTF | TGTGCCAGCAGTCCCTCGGCTTATGGCTACACCTTC
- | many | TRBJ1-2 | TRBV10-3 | CAIKTYGEGGYTF | TGTGCCATCAAAACGTACGGGGAAGGCGGCTACACCTTC
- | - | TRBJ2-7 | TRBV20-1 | CSASYTGTYEQYF | TGCAGTGCGAGTTATACAGGGACCTACGAGCAGTACTTC
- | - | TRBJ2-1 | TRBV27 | CASSGLNPNEQFF | TGTGCCAGCAGTGGTCTCAACCCTAATGAGCAGTTCTTC
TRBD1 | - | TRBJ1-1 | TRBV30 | CAWKAGGIAEAFF | TGTGCCTGGAAGGCAGGGGGAATCGCTGAAGCTTTCTTT
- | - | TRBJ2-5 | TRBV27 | CASRGDGTAYQETQYF | TGTGCCAGCCGAGGGGACGGCACGGCGTACCAAGAGACCCAGTACTTC
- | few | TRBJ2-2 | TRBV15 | CATSRVAGKYTGELFF | TGTGCCACCAGCAGAGTGGCGGGGAAATACACCGGGGAGCTGTTTTTT
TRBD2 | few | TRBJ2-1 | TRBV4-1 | CASSQVPGTSGRNEQFF | TGCGCCAGCAGCCAAGTCCCCGGGACTAGCGGGAGGAATGAGCAGTTCTTC
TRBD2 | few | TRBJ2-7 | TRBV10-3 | CAISGSGSGYEQYF | TGTGCCATCAGTGGTAGCGGGAGTGGGTACGAGCAGTACTTC
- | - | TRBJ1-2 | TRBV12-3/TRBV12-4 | CASSFAGRGSYTF | TGTGCCAGCAGTTTTGCAGGGCGGGGAAGCTACACCTTC
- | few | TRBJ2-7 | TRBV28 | CASSLLPDSSYEQYF | TGTGCCAGCAGTTTATTGCCGGACAGCTCCTACGAGCAGTACTTC
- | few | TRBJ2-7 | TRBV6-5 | CASNASSYEQYF | TGTGCCAGCAATGCCAGCTCCTACGAGCAGTACTTC
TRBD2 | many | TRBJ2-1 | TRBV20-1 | CSARDWVAGLTDEQFF | TGCAGTGCTAGAGATTGGGTAGCGGGCCTCACCGATGAGCAGTTCTTC
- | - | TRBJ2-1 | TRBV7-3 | CASSRQSGTAGNEQFF | TGTGCCAGCAGCCGACAATCCGGGACGGCGGGGAATGAGCAGTTCTTC
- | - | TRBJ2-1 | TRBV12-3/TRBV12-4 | CASSLMTGFSYNEQFF | TGTGCCAGCAGTTTAATGACTGGCTTCTCCTACAATGAGCAGTTCTTC
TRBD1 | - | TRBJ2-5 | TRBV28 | CASSFSDREVQETQYF | TGTGCCAGCAGTTTTAGCGACAGGGAAGTCCAAGAGACCCAGTACTTC
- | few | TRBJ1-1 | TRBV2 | CASSVVTNTEAFF | TGTGCCAGCAGTGTTGTCACGAACACTGAAGCTTTCTTT
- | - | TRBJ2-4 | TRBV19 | CASSYTLDKNIQYF | TGTGCCAGTAGTTACACCTTGGACAAAAACATTCAGTACTTC
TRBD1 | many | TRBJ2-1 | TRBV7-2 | CASSLAGTGSNEQFF | TGTGCCAGCAGCTTAGCCGGGACAGGGAGCAATGAGCAGTTCTTC
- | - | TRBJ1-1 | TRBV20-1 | CSARWTDSTEAFF | TGCAGTGCTAGATGGACAGACTCAACTGAAGCTTTCTTT
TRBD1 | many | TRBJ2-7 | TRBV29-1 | CSGGQGSYEQYF | TGCAGCGGGGGACAGGGGTCCTACGAGCAGTACTTC
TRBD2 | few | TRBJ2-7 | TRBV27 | CASSSEAGGLTYEQYF | TGTGCCAGCAGTTCCGAAGCGGGAGGGTTGACCTACGAGCAGTACTTC
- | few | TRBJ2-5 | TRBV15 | CATSKDYFQETQYF | TGTGCCACCAGCAAGGACTATTTCCAAGAGACCCAGTACTTC
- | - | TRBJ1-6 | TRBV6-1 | CASSEPLAPPLHF | TGTGCCAGCAGTGAACCGTTGGCTCCACCCCTCCACTTT
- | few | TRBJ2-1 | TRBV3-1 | CASSQLTGNEQFF | TGTGCCAGCAGCCAACTGACAGGCAATGAGCAGTTCTTC